This T cell receptor (beta chain) is from a study of radiotherapy plus CTLA-4 blockade in lung cancer. Points from the study as a whole: With interferon-beta, early dynamics of blood T cell clones were reported to best predict response. TCR clones originating in tumors grew in number in blood after radiotherapy plus ipilimumab.

Method: immunoSEQ multiplex PCR; TCRdb's copy keeps in-frame clones and lacks some. The table includes roughly 68,000 clones, around 80% detected once. CDR3 length: 16 residues. Germline CDR1 MGHRA, CDR2 YSYEKL. Trimming at V came to 0 bases and at J to 5 bases, leaving 7 bases not matched to a gene. Lung cancer patients with chemo-refractory metastatic non-small-cell disease were given focal radiation plus CTLA-4 blockade with ipilimumab. For this clone: The antigen remains unidentified.

The receptor comes from a human donor with non-small cell lung cancer who had a complete response to radiotherapy plus ipilimumab. V usage is TRBV4-1 and J usage is TRBJ2-5, with 9 bases matching TRBD2. The material sequenced was peripheral blood, taken from a patient treated with radiotherapy plus ipilimumab. The CDR3 coding sequence is TGCGCCAGCAGCCAAGAAAGGCGGGGGGGCAGGGAGACCCAGTACTTC. This encodes CASSQERRGGRETQYF.